This T cell receptor (beta chain) was observed in a study of blood T cell repertoires in COVID-19 (dated by TCRdb to the early 2020s). Notes on the research overall: Samples from collaborators originated in the United States, Italy and Spain and spanned both the acute and convalescent phases of COVID-19. The material from the prospective study consisted of cDNA or gDNA derived from T cells, B-cell-depleted T cells, or PBMCs. The dataset comprised deeply sampled blood TCRbeta repertoires from subjects exposed to, actively infected with, or recovered from COVID-19. The repertoires were made available in a free public database intended to serve as a resource for research on the immune response to SARS-CoV-2. Samples were obtained from the ongoing ImmuneRACE study (first 160 participants) and from about 1,300 subjects provided by 6 global collaborators. Sample metadata almost always included a de-identified subject ID, COVID-19 status, age in years and sex. HLA class I and class II types, where available, came from metadata supplied by the sample provider rather than from assay-based typing.

The collaborating institutions used their own protocols to collect whole blood in K2EDTA tubes. For TCRbeta analysis, collaborator samples were shipped as frozen whole blood, as isolated PBMCs, or as DNA extracted from either sample type. Of note for this clone: It has no known antigen specificity. It has no much larger one-base neighbor in the sample; base qualities were not kept.

The immunoSEQ Assay, a bias-controlled multiplex PCR, was used to amplify TCRbeta CDR3 regions from genomic DNA. The authors' pipeline ran thus. Within the assay, amplification of reference gene primers was used to estimate how many nucleated cells each sample contained. Sequence reads were collapsed and filtered to measure the absolute abundance of every unique TCRbeta CDR3 rearrangement. For each sample, productive Simpson clonality was calculated by taking the square root of Simpson's diversity index across productive rearrangements. TCRdb took this table from immuneACCESS and kept in-frame rearrangements with V and J called. Such tables lack part of the clones; where checked against another copy, unresolved V genes explain under half of the gap, and the rest is unexplained. V and J calls and clone size come straight from that table; D and trimming were deduced from the DNA. Recorded for this sample are some 70,000 clones; roughly 80% of them occurred a single time. The ten most abundant clones make up approximately 20% of the sample.

Results and caveats for the whole study, not just this receptor: Clinical and demographic metadata were provided uncurated, with the amount varying by source and participant.

Looking up the germline V gene yields CDR1 MDHEN and CDR2 SYDVKM. Deletion took 5 bases off V and 5 bases off J, with a span of 19 bases between the germline ends. The CDR3 runs 16 amino acids, cysteine and phenylalanine included. The CDR3 DNA has 48 bases and is translated from base 1. Sequencing input: peripheral blood. The chain links TRBV28 with TRBJ1-5; matching of 6 bases hints at TRBD1 as the D gene. The sequence was obtained from a man aged 55 to 70 with acute or convalescent COVID-19. The CDR3 region reads CASSPLGGGRDQPQHF. In nucleotides, the sequence is TGTGCCAGCAGTCCCCTAGGGGGGGGCAGAGATCAGCCCCAGCATTTT.